The next 14 T cell receptor beta chains were all read from a single sample in a study of blood T cell repertoires in COVID-19. Assay used: immunoSEQ multiplex PCR; TCRdb lists only in-frame clones, some missing. The data hold about 61,000 clones, with roughly 86% observed a single time. What was sequenced was peripheral blood. The receptors come from a woman aged 45-59 years with active or convalescent COVID-19.

Here the CDR3 reads CAWSDVSGNWKFF. In nucleotides, the CDR3 is TGTGCCTGGAGTGATGTAAGCGGGAATTGGAAGTTCTTC. V and J are TRBV30 and TRBJ2-1; 7 nucleotides agree with TRBD2. The CDR3 sequence is 13 residues long. Germline trimming cut 1 base from V and 14 bases from J; bases unmatched to any gene: 11. Looked up from germline, CDR1 is GTSNPN and CDR2 is SVGIG (reference sequence).

V gene TRBV30 combines with J gene TRBJ1-1; 8 bases are shared with TRBD1. The CDR3 runs 14 residues. Germline loops: CDR1 GTSNPN, CDR2 SVGIG (reference sequence). V lost 1 base, J lost 4 bases, and 5 bases stayed unmatched. Here the CDR3 DNA reads TGTGCCTGGAGTGCAGGGGGCTGGGGCACTGAAGCTTTCTTT. This codes for CAWSAGGWGTEAFF.

This clone came up many times. The J gene is TRBJ2-2, the V gene TRBV10-3; D may be TRBD2 (5 bases). V lost 6 bases and J 0 bases, leaving 8 bases between the germline ends. CDR1 and CDR2 from the germline V gene are ENHRY and SYGVKD. The CDR3 runs to 14 residues. CDR3 sequence: CAISTAANTGELFF. The CDR3 DNA reads as TGTGCCATCAGCACAGCGGCGAACACCGGGGAGCTGTTTTTT.

V and J are TRBV7-3 and TRBJ2-3; 12 bases fit TRBD2. The CDR3 has 14 amino acids. CDR1 and CDR2 from the germline V gene are SGHTA and FQGTGA. With 1 base clipped from V and 8 bases from J, the junction kept 1 base outside the gene matches. CDR3 nucleotides: TGTGCCAGCAGCTTAAAACTAGCGGGGGGTACGCAGTATTTT. Translation: CASSLKLAGGTQYF.

The rearrangement joins TRBV13 to TRBJ2-7, with TRBD2 matching over 8 bases. J was trimmed by 7 bases and V by 5 bases; bases with no gene match: 13. The CDR3 is 15 amino acids. The germline V gene has CDR1 PRHDT and CDR2 FYEKMQ (reference sequence). The CDR3 DNA reads TGTGCCAGCAGCCGAAGCGGGGGAGTGCGGGGGGAGCAGTACTTC. Protein: CASSRSGGVRGEQYF.

The chain links TRBV30 to TRBJ1-5, with D perhaps matching TRBD1 (5 bases). Germline V gives CDR1 GTSNPN, CDR2 SVGIG (reference sequence). The CDR3 loop spans 12 amino acids. V shed 0 bases and J shed 9 bases, with 9 bases lying between them. This CDR3 reads CAWSVGPMPQHF. The CDR3 DNA is TGTGCCTGGAGTGTGGGGCCTATGCCCCAGCATTTT.

The gene calls are TRBV30 and TRBJ2-3, with 8 bases lining up with TRBD1. Trimming at V came to 5 bases and at J to 2 bases, leaving 3 bases not matched to a gene. Germline CDR1 is GTSNPN and CDR2 is SVGIG (reference sequence). CDR3 size: 13 residues. The CDR3 sequence: CAWGQGITDTQYF. As DNA, the CDR3 is TGTGCCTGGGGACAGGGTATCACAGATACGCAGTATTTT.

This clone was counted between two and nine times. The J gene is TRBJ2-1, the V gene TRBV19; TRBD2 aligns across 7 bases. The germline V gene has CDR1 LNHDA and CDR2 SQIVND (reference sequence). The ends lost 6 bases at V and 0 bases at J; junction bases unmatched: 5. There are 15 residues in the CDR3. Written as DNA, the CDR3 is TGTGCCAGTAGGGCTACTAGCGTCTCCTACAATGAGCAGTTCTTC. Its translation: CASRATSVSYNEQFF.

The V call is TRBV12-5, the J call TRBJ2-3; 8 nucleotides line up with TRBD2. The V gene's germline CDR1 is LGHNT and CDR2 FRNRAP. The V and J ends lost 6 bases and 4 bases, in that order; junction bases with no gene match: 9. The CDR3 totals 15 residues. CDR3 DNA: TGTGCTAGTGGACAAAGCGGGAGTATCGCAGATACGCAGTATTTT. Protein sequence: CASGQSGSIADTQYF. The whole variable domain, remainder taken from reference TRBV12-5 and TRBJ2-3, is DARVTQTPRHKVTEMGQEVTMRCQPILGHNTVFWYRQTMMQGLELLAYFRNRAPLDDSGMPKDRFSAEMPDATLATLKIQPSEPRDSAVYFCASGQSGSIADTQYFGPGTRLTVL.

V and J are TRBV13 and TRBJ2-1; D possibly corresponds to TRBD2 (6 bases). The CDR3 is 15 residues long. Deletions cut 4 bases from V and 7 bases from J, with 17 bases between. CDR1 is PRHDT and CDR2 is FYEKMQ in the germline V gene (reference sequence). The CDR3 reads CASSSPSEFPNEQFF. The DNA of the CDR3 is TGTGCCAGCAGCTCTCCTAGCGAATTTCCTAATGAGCAGTTCTTC.

The gene calls are TRBV9 and TRBJ2-5; 10 nucleotides align to TRBD2. The V gene end was trimmed by 0 bases and the J gene end by 5 bases; junction bases not matched to a gene: 7. Germline CDR1 reads SGDLS; CDR2 reads YYNGEE. The CDR3 has 16 residues. The DNA for the CDR3 is TGTGCCAGCAGCGTAGGTCTAGCGGGAGTACCTGAGACCCAGTACTTC. It codes for CASSVGLAGVPETQYF. Combining the CDR3 with reference TRBV9 and TRBJ2-5 gives the whole variable domain DSGVTQTPKHLITATGQRVTLRCSPRSGDLSVYWYQQSLDQGLQFLIQYYNGEERAKGNILERFSAQQFPDLHSELNLSSLELGDSALYFCASSVGLAGVPETQYFGPGTRLLVL.

This sequence joins TRBV2 and TRBJ1-4; 7 bases align to TRBD1. CDR3 length: 17 amino acids. Germline V gene lookup returns CDR1 SNHLY and CDR2 FYNNEI. Trimming took 7 bases from V and 0 from J; bases not matched to a gene: 11. CDR3 loop: CASTGRGIGATNEKLFF. Written as DNA, the CDR3 is TGTGCCAGCACCGGCAGGGGGATAGGAGCAACTAATGAAAAACTGTTTTTT.

The chain recombines TRBV27 with TRBJ2-7; 13 bases are a match to TRBD2. Germline CDR1 MNHEY, CDR2 SMNVEV (reference sequence). The CDR3 runs to 20 residues. V trimming: 6 bases; J trimming: 2 bases; junction bases outside the gene matches: 19. The CDR3 DNA is TGTGCCAGCAGACCTGTTGGATACGGACTAGCGGGAGTAAACCCCTACGAGCAGTACTTC. Protein sequence: CASRPVGYGLAGVNPYEQYF.

This clone was seen a single time. This chain links TRBV7-8 with TRBJ1-1; 9 nucleotides line up with TRBD1. This CDR3 has 14 amino acids. J was trimmed by 6 bases and V by 5 bases; bases with no gene match: 7. From germline, CDR1 is SGHVS and CDR2 FQNEAQ. CDR3 coding DNA: TGTGCCAGCAGCAACCGGGACAGGGTTGCTGAAGCTTTCTTT. Protein sequence: CASSNRDRVAEAFF.